The sequence of this TCR beta chain was determined in a study of healthy donors' naive CD4 and CD8 T cells. The CDR3 loop spans 13 amino acids. The trim removed 1 base at V and 10 bases at J, leaving 9 bases unmatched. Germline V gives CDR1 DFQATT, CDR2 SNEGSKA (reference sequence). A linear amplification protocol produced the TCR libraries from about 510 ng of total RNA. TCRdb re-called the reads through MiXCR, storing one row per CDR3 protein. The sample records around 180,000 distinct CDR3 sequences, around 70% being singletons. The chain combines TRBV20-1 with TRBJ1-2, with 7 bases that match TRBD1. Sequenced sample: naive CD4+ and CD8+ T cells sorted from blood, pooled from several donors. This receptor was obtained from a pool of human donors in good health; the sample pools cells from several healthy donors. As DNA, the CDR3 is TGCAGTGCTAGAGGACCAGGACAGGATTTCTACACCTTC. Translating gives CSARGPGQDFYTF.